Shown below are 20 T cell receptor beta chains from a single sample sequenced in a study of T cells in Graves' hyperthyroidism and ophthalmopathy. The source material, RNA transcripts, was used to amplify TCR beta CDR3 regions. HTBI primers were used for first-round RT-PCR of the TCR CDR3. TCRdb reprocessed the multiplex PCR reads with MiXCR, giving one entry per CDR3 protein. Of 500,000 to 650,000 distinct CDR3 sequences listed, approximately 49% were seen once; the top ten hold around 44%. Sequences were obtained from peripheral blood or thyroid tissue (not recorded which). Receptor source: an adult woman with Graves' disease, either hyperthyroidism or ophthalmopathy (not recorded which).

This sequence joins TRBV29-1 and TRBJ2-7; D is ambiguous. The CDR3 spans 12 residues. With 4 bases removed from V and 2 bases from J, the gap between germline ends came to 9 bases. Germline CDR1 SQVTM, CDR2 ANQGSEA. The CDR3 sequence is CSVVSITYEQYF. The CDR3 DNA follows: TGCAGCGTTGTGTCCATTACCTACGAGCAGTACTTC.

The chain is built from TRBV2 and TRBJ2-7; D not certain. CDR1 SNHLY and CDR2 FYNNEI come from the germline V gene. The ends were cut back, 7 bases at V and 2 bases at J, with 6 bases in the middle. This CDR3 has 11 residues. The CDR3 DNA reads TGTGCCAGCACAGTTACCTACGAGCAGTACTTC. Translation gives CASTVTYEQYF.

The chain combines TRBV29-1 with TRBJ2-7; TRBD2 agrees at 8 bases. CDR1 SQVTM and CDR2 ANQGSEA come from the germline V gene. This CDR3 region has 13 residues. Trimming removed 4 bases from V and 4 bases from J; junction bases left unmatched: 6. The chain's CDR3 is CSVVAGLVYEQYF. CDR3 DNA sequence: TGCAGCGTTGTGGCGGGACTAGTATACGAGCAGTACTTC.

This clonotype was seen at least ten times. The rearrangement links TRBV7-6 to TRBJ2-2, with 7 nucleotides matching TRBD2. V shed 4 bases and J 5 bases; nucleotides not matched to a gene: 4. From germline, CDR1 is SGHVS and CDR2 FNYEAQ. There are 14 residues in the CDR3. The CDR3: CASSSVSGTGELFF. The CDR3 nucleotides read TGTGCCAGCAGCTCGGTTAGCGGGACCGGGGAGCTGTTTTTT.

There are many counts of this clonotype. J is TRBJ1-3 and V is TRBV7-6; D not certain. The V end lost 8 bases, the J end lost 3 bases, and 14 bases lay between the germline ends. This CDR3 comprises 14 residues. From germline, CDR1 is SGHVS and CDR2 FNYEAQ. For the CDR3, the DNA is TGTGCCAGCGCCGGCAGCTCGCATGGAAACACCATATATTTT. It yields the protein CASAGSSHGNTIYF. The full variable domain, with the rest looked up from reference TRBV7-6 and TRBJ1-3, is GAGVSQSPRYKVTKRGQDVALRCDPISGHVSLYWYRQALGQGPEFLTYFNYEAQQDKSGLPNDRFSAERPEGSISTLTIQRTEQRDSAMYRCASAGSSHGNTIYFGEGSWLTVV.

This clonotype has a count of ten or more. The rearrangement links TRBV7-9 to TRBJ1-1, with TRBD1 as a possible D gene (6 bases). The CDR3 totals 15 residues. From germline, CDR1 is SEHNR and CDR2 FQNEAQ (reference sequence). V was trimmed by 4 bases and J by 5 bases, leaving 17 bases between them. The CDR3 nucleotides read TGTGCCAGCAGCTCAACTTTGGGGGCTGAGACTGAAGCTTTCTTT. Protein product: CASSSTLGAETEAFF.

A few counts support this clonotype. This chain connects TRBV10-3 to TRBJ1-5; D possibly corresponds to TRBD1 (5 bases). The CDR3 is 13 residues long. Germline V gives CDR1 ENHRY, CDR2 SYGVKD. V was shortened by 8 bases and J by 5 bases, with 13 bases between the two germline ends. CDR3 in DNA: TGTGCCATCGGCAAAGGGACCGATCAGCCCCAGCATTTT. Protein product: CAIGKGTDQPQHF.

This clonotype was observed a handful of times. This chain uses TRBV7-9 with TRBJ2-7; possible D gene TRBD1, 6 bases. The CDR3 length is 14 residues. Germline V gives CDR1 SEHNR, CDR2 FQNEAQ (reference sequence). V lost 2 bases to trimming and J lost 1 base, with 9 bases between them. CDR3 bases: TGTGCCAGCAGCTTACCGGACAGTTCCTACGAGCAGTACTTC. This codes for CASSLPDSSYEQYF.

This sequence joins TRBV11-3 and TRBJ2-5, with D possibly TRBD2 on 7 matching bases. The CDR3 consists of 13 residues. V dropped 5 bases and J dropped 9 bases, with 16 bases sitting between them. Germline loops: CDR1 SGHNT, CDR2 YENEEA. This CDR3 reads CASSPPGGSAQYF. DNA for the CDR3: TGTGCCAGCAGCCCACCGGGGGGCTCGGCCCAGTACTTC.

CDR3 sequence reads: CASRKSIAGDSRTYEQYF. CDR3 coding DNA: TGTGCCAGCAGAAAAAGCATAGCGGGAGACTCAAGGACCTACGAGCAGTACTTC. The chain employs TRBV10-3 and TRBJ2-7; 9 bases map to TRBD2. The junction had 21 bases not matched to a gene; V was cut back by 10 bases and J by 2 bases. Germline values: CDR1 ENHRY, CDR2 SYGVKD. This CDR3 is 18 amino acids long.

V is TRBV15 and J is TRBJ2-5; 7 positions agree with TRBD1. The V gene end was trimmed by 4 bases and the J gene end by 4 bases; junction bases not matched to a gene: 6. This CDR3 spans 14 amino acids. From germline, CDR1 is LNHNV and CDR2 YYDKDF (reference sequence). CDR3 nucleotide sequence: TGTGCCACCAGCACAAAAACAGGGGCAGAGACCCAGTACTTC. Its protein product is CATSTKTGAETQYF.

The sample holds many counts of this clonotype. The V call is TRBV5-1, the J call TRBJ2-7; TRBD1 matches at 8 bases. The V segment lost 6 bases and the J segment 5 bases; nucleotides outside the gene matches: 7. The CDR3 is made up of 13 amino acids. CDR1 and CDR2 (germline): SGHRS, YFSETQ. The CDR3 DNA reads as TGCGCCAGCACAGGGGGCGTTCTTCACGAGCAGTACTTC. It specifies CASTGGVLHEQYF.

CDR3 coding DNA: TGTGCCATCAGTCCGGACAGGGATAGCAATCAGCCCCAGCATTTT. Protein sequence: CAISPDRDSNQPQHF. V and J are TRBV10-3 and TRBJ1-5, with TRBD1 matching over 8 bases. Germline V CDR1 and CDR2: ENHRY, SYGVKD. V gave up 5 bases and J gave up 0 bases; unmatched junction bases: 3. The CDR3 has 15 residues.

The count of this clonotype is one. V usage is TRBV10-3 and J usage is TRBJ1-2; D is unclear. The CDR3 spans 15 residues. Germline CDR1 reads ENHRY; CDR2 reads SYGVKD. V lost 2 bases and J 7 bases, leaving 17 bases between the germline ends. DNA for the CDR3: TGTGCCATCAGTGAGGGCTGGGCCGAGGGCTGTGGCTACACCTTC. This sequence encodes CAISEGWAEGCGYTF.

This clonotype was observed many times. The V gene is TRBV6-4, the J gene TRBJ2-2, with D perhaps matching TRBD1 (5 bases). Trimming removed 5 bases at V and 4 bases at J, with 8 bases between. CDR1 and CDR2 (germline): MRHNA, SNTAGT. CDR3 length: 13 residues. CDR3 region: CASSPQGTGELFF. CDR3 nucleotide sequence: TGTGCCAGCAGTCCGCAGGGCACCGGGGAGCTGTTTTTT.

This clonotype showed up just a few times. Possible read error: a much larger clone is one base away. This sequence joins TRBV20-1 and TRBJ2-2; D possibly corresponds to TRBD1 (5 bases). The CDR3 has 12 residues. The ends were cut back, 1 base at V and 6 bases at J, with 6 bases in the middle. Germline V gene sequence: CDR1 DFQATT, CDR2 SNEGSKA (reference sequence). As DNA, the CDR3 is TGCAGTGCTAGAGGGGGCCCCGGGGAGCTGTTTTTT. Its translation: CSARGGPGELFF.

The chain joins TRBV6-4 to TRBJ1-1; D is unclear. The CDR3 is made up of 15 amino acids. V was cut by 8 bases and J by 2 bases, with 18 bases left in between. CDR1 is MRHNA, CDR2 SNTAGT, per germline. The CDR3 DNA sequence: TGTGCCAGCTCTACGGGATTGGCAGCCAACACTGAAGCTTTCTTT. This translates into CASSTGLAANTEAFF.

The rearrangement joins TRBV28 to TRBJ2-2; D is unclear. This CDR3 spans 14 amino acids. Germline lookup yields CDR1 MDHEN and CDR2 SYDVKM. The V gene lost 4 bases and the J gene lost 1 base, with 7 bases spanning the gap. The CDR3 coding sequence is TGTGCCAGCAGTTCATCTATGAACACCGGGGAGCTGTTTTTT. Protein sequence: CASSSSMNTGELFF.

This clonotype was counted a single time. The junction and the germline gene differ at one end; a read error may be behind it. The chain couples TRBV5-5 to TRBJ2-7; 7 nucleotides agree with TRBD2. CDR1 SGHKS and CDR2 YYEKEE come from the germline V gene (reference sequence). The CDR3 runs to 15 residues. The DNA for the CDR3 is TGCGCCAGCAGCTTCGGGGGGTCCCCCGCCTACGAGCAGTACTTC. It translates to CASSFGGSPAYEQYF.

The J gene is TRBJ1-5, the V gene TRBV7-9; a weak D match, TRBD1 (5 bases). CDR1 and CDR2 from the germline V gene are SEHNR and FQNEAQ (reference sequence). Deletions cut 5 bases from V and 4 bases from J, with 18 bases between. The CDR3 extends over 16 amino acids. The CDR3, as DNA: TGTGCCAGCAGCCACCGGGCCCTCGAGGGGAATCAGCCCCAGCATTTT. It is translated as CASSHRALEGNQPQHF.